Reported below is one TCR beta chain. The sample originates from a study of OX40 agonist ivuxolimab in advanced cancers. Background on the study: Patients were dosed intravenously with ivuxolimab at 0.01 to 10 mg/kg every 2 weeks.

Data came from immunoSEQ multiplex PCR; TCRdb stores just in-frame clones and leaves some out. The profile shows 60,000 to 90,000 clones, 65% to 85% of them singletons. The CDR3 length is 15 residues. The germline CDR1 and CDR2 sequences are MDHEN and SYDVKM. Trimming removed 2 bases at V and 12 bases at J, with 20 bases between. The V call is TRBV28, the J call TRBJ2-1, with D possibly matching TRBD2 (6 bases). The material sequenced was CD4+ or CD8+ T cells sorted from blood, taken in a trial of the OX40 agonist ivuxolimab. The TCR was taken from an adult with an advanced solid tumor such as melanoma, head and neck, liver or kidney cancer. CDR3 in amino acids: CASSLSGSGEGRQFF. In DNA, the CDR3 is TGTGCCAGCAGTTTAAGTGGTAGCGGAGAGGGTAGGCAGTTCTTC. Filled out from reference TRBV28 and TRBJ2-1, the complete variable domain reads DVKVTQSSRYLVKRTGEKVFLECVQDMDHENMFWYRQDPGLGLRLIYFSYDVKMKEKGDIPEGYSVSREKKERFSLILESASTNQTSMYLCASSLSGSGEGRQFFGPGTRLTVL.